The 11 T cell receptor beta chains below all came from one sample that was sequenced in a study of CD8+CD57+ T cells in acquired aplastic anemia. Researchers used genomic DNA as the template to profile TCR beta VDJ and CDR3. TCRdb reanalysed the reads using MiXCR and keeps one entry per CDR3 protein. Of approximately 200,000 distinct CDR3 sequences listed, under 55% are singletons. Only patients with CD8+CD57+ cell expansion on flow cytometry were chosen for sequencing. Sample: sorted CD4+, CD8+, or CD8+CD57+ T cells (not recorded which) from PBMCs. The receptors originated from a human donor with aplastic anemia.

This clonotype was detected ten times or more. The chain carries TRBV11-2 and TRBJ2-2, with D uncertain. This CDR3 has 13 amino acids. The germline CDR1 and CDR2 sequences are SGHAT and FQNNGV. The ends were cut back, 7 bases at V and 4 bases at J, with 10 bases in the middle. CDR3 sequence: CASTLPGTGELFF. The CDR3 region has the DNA TGTGCCAGCACCCTTCCGGGCACCGGGGAGCTGTTTTTT.

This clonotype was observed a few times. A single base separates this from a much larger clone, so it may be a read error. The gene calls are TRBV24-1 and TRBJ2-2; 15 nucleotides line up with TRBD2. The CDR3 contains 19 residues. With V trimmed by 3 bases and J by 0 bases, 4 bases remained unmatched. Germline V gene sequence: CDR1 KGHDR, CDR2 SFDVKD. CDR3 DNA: TGTGCCACCAGTGATCGGGGACTAGCGGGGGGCGCGAACACCGGGGAGCTGTTTTTT. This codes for CATSDRGLAGGANTGELFF.

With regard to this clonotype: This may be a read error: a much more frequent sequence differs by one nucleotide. CDR3 sequence reads: CASKLAQEAYEQHF. DNA of the CDR3: TGTGCCAGCAAATTGGCTCAAGAGGCCTACGAGCAGCACTTC. The chain employs TRBV6-1 and TRBJ2-7, with D unclear. The CDR3 loop spans 14 amino acids. Germline V gene data show CDR1 as MNHNS and CDR2 as SASEGT.

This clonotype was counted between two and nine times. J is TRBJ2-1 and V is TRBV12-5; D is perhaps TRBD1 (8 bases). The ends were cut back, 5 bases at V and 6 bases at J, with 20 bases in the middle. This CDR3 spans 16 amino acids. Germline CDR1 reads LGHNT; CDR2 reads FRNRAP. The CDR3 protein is CASGQRDRWVGNEQFF. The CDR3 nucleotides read TGTGCTAGTGGTCAGCGGGACAGGTGGGTTGGCAATGAGCAGTTCTTC.

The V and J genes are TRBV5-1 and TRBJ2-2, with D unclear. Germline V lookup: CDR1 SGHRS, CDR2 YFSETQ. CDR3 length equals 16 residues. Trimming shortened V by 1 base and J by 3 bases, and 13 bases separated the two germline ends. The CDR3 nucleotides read TGCGCCAGCAGCTTGAATCCGGCAGGCGACACCGGGGAGCTGTTTTTT. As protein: CASSLNPAGDTGELFF.

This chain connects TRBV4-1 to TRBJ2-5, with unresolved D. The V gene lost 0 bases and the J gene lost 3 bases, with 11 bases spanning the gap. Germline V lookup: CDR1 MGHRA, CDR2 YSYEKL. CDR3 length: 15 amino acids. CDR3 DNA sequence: TGCGCCAGCAGCCAAGATCCTGGTCGGAAAGAGACCCAGTACTTC. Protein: CASSQDPGRKETQYF.

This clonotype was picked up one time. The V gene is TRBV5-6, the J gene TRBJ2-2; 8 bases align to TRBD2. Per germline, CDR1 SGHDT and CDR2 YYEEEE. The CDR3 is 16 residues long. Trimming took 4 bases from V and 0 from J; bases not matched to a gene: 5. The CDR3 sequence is CASSPRLATNTGELFF. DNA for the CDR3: TGTGCCAGCAGCCCGCGACTAGCGACGAACACCGGGGAGCTGTTTTTT.

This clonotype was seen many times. The CDR3 bases are TGTGCCAGCAGCCCCGGACAGGGGGCGGGGGAGACCCAGTACTTC. Amino acids: CASSPGQGAGETQYF. This chain joins TRBV11-3 and TRBJ2-5, with 11 bases aligning to TRBD1. The CDR3 is 15 residues long. J gave up 5 bases and V 5 bases, and 7 bases lay outside the gene matches. The V gene's germline CDR1 is SGHNT and CDR2 YENEEA.

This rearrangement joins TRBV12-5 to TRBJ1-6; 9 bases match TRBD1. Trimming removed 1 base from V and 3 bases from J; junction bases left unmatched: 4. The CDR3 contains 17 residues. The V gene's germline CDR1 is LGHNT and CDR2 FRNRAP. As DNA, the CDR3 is TGTGCTAGTGGTTTGGGACAGGGGGATAGCTATAATTCACCCCTCCACTTT. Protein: CASGLGQGDSYNSPLHF.

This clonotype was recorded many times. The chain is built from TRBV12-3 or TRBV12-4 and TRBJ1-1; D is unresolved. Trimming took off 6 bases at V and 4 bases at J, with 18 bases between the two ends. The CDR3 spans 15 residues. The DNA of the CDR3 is TGTGCCAGCAGCCCCTTAGCCCCGGGAACCACTGAAGCTTTCTTT. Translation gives CASSPLAPGTTEAFF.

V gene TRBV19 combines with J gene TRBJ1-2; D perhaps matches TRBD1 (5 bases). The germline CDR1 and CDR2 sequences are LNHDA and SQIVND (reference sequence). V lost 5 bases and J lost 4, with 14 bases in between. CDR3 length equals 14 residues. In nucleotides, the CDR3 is TGTGCCAGTAGTGTCGCGAGGACATCCTATGGCTACACCTTC. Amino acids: CASSVARTSYGYTF.